The clone carrying this T cell receptor beta chain turned up a few times. The data belong to a study of T cells in Graves' hyperthyroidism and ophthalmopathy. Germline assignment: CDR1 SGHDT and CDR2 YYEEEE. V was clipped by 0 bases and J by 3 bases; unmatched bases: 4. The CDR3 consists of 16 residues. From RNA transcripts, TCR beta CDR3 regions were amplified. The HTBI primer set served for first-round RT-PCR of the TCR CDR3. TCRdb passed the multiplex PCR reads through MiXCR, listing each CDR3 protein once. The data show around 420,000 distinct CDR3 sequences, with approximately 13% seen just once and roughly 4.8% held by the top ten. The study left out patients who had uncontrolled infection, other autoimmune disease, pregnancy or lactation. For the diagnoses, clinical symptoms, serum thyroxine and TRAb, thyroid ultrasound and orbital computed tomography were used.

The rearrangement uses TRBV5-6 and TRBJ2-1, with 9 bases lining up with TRBD2. The receptor was isolated from a woman aged 18-30 years with Graves' hyperthyroidism. The source material was blood. CDR3 sequence reads: CASSLVRRGGYNEQFF. DNA for the CDR3: TGTGCCAGCAGCTTGGTACGGCGGGGGGGCTACAATGAGCAGTTCTTC.